This is a list of T cell receptor beta chains from one sample in a study of cytomegalovirus exposure and HLA in healthy donors. This table comes from immunoSEQ multiplex PCR, and its TCRdb copy is limited to in-frame clones, with some not included. This table holds fewer than 250,000 clones, around 83% found once. Sequenced material: PBMCs. The receptors come from a girl aged 5 to 17 in good health and CMV-seronegative. The CDR3 runs from the conserved cysteine through the conserved F or W. Fields, in order: clone size, J gene, D gene, V gene, CDR3 protein, CDR3 DNA. A D gene is named only where the DNA matches it firmly. Clone size is not always given. Where it is, it says once, few, many or a class for expanded clones.

abundance: -
j_gene: TRBJ1-5
d_gene: -
v_gene: TRBV19
CDR3aa: CACIGGAGPQHF
CDR3nt: TGTGCCTGTATTGGGGGGGCGGGGCCCCAGCATTTT

abundance: -
j_gene: TRBJ2-1
d_gene: -
v_gene: TRBV5-6
CDR3aa: CASSLGPGGGTGTNEQFF
CDR3nt: TGTGCCAGCAGCTTGGGCCCGGGAGGAGGGACAGGAACCAATGAGCAGTTCTTC

abundance: once
j_gene: TRBJ1-1
d_gene: -
v_gene: TRBV19
CDR3aa: CASSKFREPVAFF
CDR3nt: TGTGCCAGTAGTAAATTCCGGGAGCCAGTGGCTTTCTTT

abundance: few
j_gene: TRBJ2-1
d_gene: TRBD2
v_gene: TRBV5-1
CDR3aa: CATGGGSGYNEQFF
CDR3nt: TGCGCCACCGGGGGGGGTAGCGGTTACAATGAGCAGTTCTTC

abundance: -
j_gene: TRBJ2-1
d_gene: TRBD1
v_gene: TRBV2
CDR3aa: CASSQGAGEQFF
CDR3nt: TGTGCCAGCAGTCAGGGGGCGGGCGAGCAGTTCTTC

abundance: few
j_gene: TRBJ1-5
d_gene: -
v_gene: TRBV5-1
CDR3aa: CASSRGLNQPQHF
CDR3nt: TGCGCCAGCAGCCGGGGACTGAATCAGCCCCAGCATTTT

abundance: -
j_gene: TRBJ2-1
d_gene: -
v_gene: TRBV30
CDR3aa: CAWSVGDTLYNEQFF
CDR3nt: TGTGCCTGGAGTGTAGGGGACACTCTCTACAATGAGCAGTTCTTC

abundance: once
j_gene: TRBJ2-1
d_gene: TRBD1
v_gene: TRBV9
CDR3aa: CASSVGQGALDNEQFF
CDR3nt: TGTGCCAGCAGCGTAGGACAGGGGGCGCTTGACAATGAGCAGTTCTTC

abundance: -
j_gene: TRBJ2-5
d_gene: TRBD2
v_gene: TRBV9
CDR3aa: CASSVRAGEPGETQYF
CDR3nt: TGTGCCAGCAGCGTCAGAGCGGGAGAACCGGGGGAGACCCAGTACTTC

abundance: -
j_gene: TRBJ2-3
d_gene: -
v_gene: TRBV27
CDR3aa: CASSLGGTSTDTQYF
CDR3nt: TGTGCCAGCAGTTTAGGCGGGACTAGCACAGATACGCAGTATTTT

abundance: -
j_gene: TRBJ2-7
d_gene: TRBD1
v_gene: TRBV6-6
CDR3aa: CASSIRDSSYEQYF
CDR3nt: TGTGCCAGCAGCATCCGGGACAGCTCCTACGAGCAGTACTTC

abundance: once
j_gene: TRBJ2-2
d_gene: -
v_gene: TRBV18
CDR3aa: CASSPAGSAFSAGELFF
CDR3nt: TGTGCCAGCTCACCCGCAGGGTCTGCGTTTTCGGCCGGGGAGCTGTTTTTT

abundance: few
j_gene: TRBJ1-5
d_gene: -
v_gene: TRBV6-1
CDR3aa: CAIMRGDSNQPQHF
CDR3nt: TGTGCCATCATGCGGGGTGATAGCAATCAGCCCCAGCATTTT

abundance: -
j_gene: TRBJ1-6
d_gene: TRBD1
v_gene: TRBV6-4
CDR3aa: CASSDSTGGNSPLHF
CDR3nt: TGTGCCAGCAGTGACTCGACAGGGGGCAATTCACCCCTCCACTTT

abundance: -
j_gene: TRBJ1-1
d_gene: TRBD1
v_gene: TRBV9
CDR3aa: CASSVDGTGLTEAFF
CDR3nt: TGTGCCAGCAGCGTAGACGGGACAGGGCTCACTGAAGCTTTCTTT

abundance: -
j_gene: TRBJ1-2
d_gene: -
v_gene: TRBV28
CDR3aa: CASVFGQSDGYTF
CDR3nt: TGTGCCAGCGTGTTTGGACAGTCCGATGGCTACACCTTC

abundance: -
j_gene: TRBJ2-5
d_gene: -
v_gene: TRBV7-9
CDR3aa: CASSFWTDQETQYF
CDR3nt: TGTGCCAGCAGCTTTTGGACAGATCAAGAGACCCAGTACTTC

abundance: -
j_gene: TRBJ2-4
d_gene: TRBD2
v_gene: TRBV6-1
CDR3aa: CASNPSSGAKNIQYF
CDR3nt: TGTGCCAGCAACCCCTCTAGCGGAGCCAAAAACATTCAGTACTTC

abundance: -
j_gene: TRBJ2-7
d_gene: -
v_gene: TRBV2
CDR3aa: CASKLPGVGEQYF
CDR3nt: TGTGCCAGCAAGTTGCCGGGGGTCGGCGAGCAGTACTTC

abundance: once
j_gene: TRBJ2-7
d_gene: TRBD1
v_gene: TRBV4-2
CDR3aa: CASSQPGQGAYEQYF
CDR3nt: TGTGCCAGCAGCCAACCAGGACAGGGAGCCTACGAGCAGTACTTC

abundance: -
j_gene: TRBJ1-1
d_gene: -
v_gene: TRBV5-5
CDR3aa: CASSLAHMKTEAFF
CDR3nt: TGTGCCAGCAGCTTGGCTCACATGAAAACTGAAGCTTTCTTT

abundance: -
j_gene: TRBJ2-7
d_gene: -
v_gene: TRBV19
CDR3aa: CASSIPPRQAYEQYF
CDR3nt: TGTGCCAGTAGTATACCCCCCCGACAGGCCTACGAGCAGTACTTC

abundance: -
j_gene: TRBJ2-5
d_gene: TRBD2
v_gene: TRBV6-5
CDR3aa: CASSYSNSGGEETQYF
CDR3nt: TGTGCCAGCAGTTACTCGAATAGCGGGGGGGAAGAGACCCAGTACTTC

abundance: few
j_gene: TRBJ2-7
d_gene: TRBD1
v_gene: TRBV5-4
CDR3aa: CASSRDRGHYEQYF
CDR3nt: TGTGCCAGCAGCCGGGACAGGGGGCACTACGAGCAGTACTTC

abundance: -
j_gene: TRBJ1-3
d_gene: -
v_gene: TRBV4-2
CDR3aa: CASWGRNTIYF
CDR3nt: TGTGCCAGCTGGGGGAGGAACACCATATATTTT

abundance: -
j_gene: TRBJ2-5
d_gene: -
v_gene: TRBV4-1
CDR3aa: CASSRAVAEAQYF
CDR3nt: TGCGCCAGCAGTCGAGCGGTAGCGGAGGCCCAGTACTTC

abundance: once
j_gene: TRBJ2-1
d_gene: TRBD1
v_gene: TRBV6-5
CDR3aa: CASSWDRDNEQFF
CDR3nt: TGTGCCAGCAGCTGGGACAGGGACAATGAGCAGTTCTTC

abundance: -
j_gene: TRBJ2-7
d_gene: TRBD1
v_gene: TRBV28
CDR3aa: CASSGRDRTYEQYF
CDR3nt: TGTGCCAGCAGCGGTAGGGACAGGACCTACGAGCAGTACTTC

abundance: -
j_gene: TRBJ2-7
d_gene: -
v_gene: TRBV2
CDR3aa: CASSDLGGIAYEQYF
CDR3nt: TGTGCCAGCAGTGATTTAGGAGGTATCGCCTACGAGCAGTACTTC

abundance: -
j_gene: TRBJ2-1
d_gene: TRBD1
v_gene: TRBV15
CDR3aa: CATSGRTGPFGNEQFF
CDR3nt: TGTGCCACCAGCGGCCGGACAGGGCCTTTTGGGAATGAGCAGTTCTTC

abundance: -
j_gene: TRBJ1-2
d_gene: -
v_gene: TRBV9
CDR3aa: CASSAHFNYGYTF
CDR3nt: TGTGCCAGCAGCGCCCACTTTAACTATGGCTACACCTTC

abundance: -
j_gene: TRBJ2-1
d_gene: TRBD2
v_gene: TRBV4-1
CDR3aa: CASSHHKTSPSRNEQFF
CDR3nt: TGCGCCAGCAGCCACCACAAGACTAGCCCGTCGAGGAATGAGCAGTTCTTC

abundance: -
j_gene: TRBJ2-2
d_gene: TRBD1
v_gene: TRBV7-3
CDR3aa: CASSPTTGGPRDTGELFF
CDR3nt: TGTGCCAGCAGCCCTACGACAGGGGGGCCGCGGGACACCGGGGAGCTGTTTTTT

abundance: -
j_gene: TRBJ2-1
d_gene: TRBD1
v_gene: TRBV29-1
CDR3aa: CSGMPGQGQYNEQFF
CDR3nt: TGCAGCGGAATGCCGGGACAGGGACAATACAATGAGCAGTTCTTC

abundance: -
j_gene: TRBJ2-3
d_gene: TRBD2
v_gene: TRBV29-1
CDR3aa: CSPQLAGGGTDTQYF
CDR3nt: TGCAGCCCTCAGCTAGCGGGAGGCGGCACAGATACGCAGTATTTT

abundance: -
j_gene: TRBJ1-1
d_gene: -
v_gene: TRBV19
CDR3aa: CASRDQETEAFF
CDR3nt: TGTGCCAGTCGGGATCAGGAAACTGAAGCTTTCTTT

abundance: -
j_gene: TRBJ1-3
d_gene: -
v_gene: TRBV6-6
CDR3aa: CASTRAGNTIYF
CDR3nt: TGTGCCAGCACGCGGGCTGGAAACACCATATATTTT

abundance: -
j_gene: TRBJ2-7
d_gene: -
v_gene: TRBV28
CDR3aa: CASRPLGASYEQYF
CDR3nt: TGTGCCAGCAGGCCACTGGGGGCTAGCTACGAGCAGTACTTC

abundance: -
j_gene: TRBJ2-3
d_gene: TRBD2
v_gene: TRBV29-1
CDR3aa: CSAPPWAGDLDTQYF
CDR3nt: TGCAGCGCCCCGCCGTGGGCGGGAGATCTAGATACGCAGTATTTT

abundance: -
j_gene: TRBJ2-3
d_gene: -
v_gene: TRBV29-1
CDR3aa: CSVEDTPTAGLTDTQYF
CDR3nt: TGCAGCGTTGAAGATACCCCCACAGCAGGTCTCACAGATACGCAGTATTTT

abundance: -
j_gene: TRBJ1-1
d_gene: TRBD1
v_gene: TRBV7-3
CDR3aa: CASSLRGQADTEAFF
CDR3nt: TGTGCCAGCAGCCTTAGAGGACAGGCGGACACTGAAGCTTTCTTT

abundance: once
j_gene: TRBJ1-2
d_gene: -
v_gene: TRBV27
CDR3aa: CASAWGPEGSYGYTF
CDR3nt: TGTGCCAGCGCATGGGGTCCGGAGGGGTCATATGGCTACACCTTC

abundance: once
j_gene: TRBJ1-2
d_gene: -
v_gene: TRBV6-5
CDR3aa: CASSYREGDGYTF
CDR3nt: TGTGCCAGCAGTTATCGGGAGGGCGACGGCTACACCTTC

abundance: once
j_gene: TRBJ2-3
d_gene: -
v_gene: TRBV28
CDR3aa: CASSFPREATQYF
CDR3nt: TGTGCCAGCAGTTTCCCTCGAGAGGCTACGCAGTATTTT

abundance: -
j_gene: TRBJ2-3
d_gene: -
v_gene: TRBV14
CDR3aa: CASSQQQTSTDTQYF
CDR3nt: TGTGCCAGCAGCCAGCAACAGACGAGCACAGATACGCAGTATTTT

abundance: -
j_gene: TRBJ1-1
d_gene: -
v_gene: TRBV11-2
CDR3aa: CASSLAAMNTEAFF
CDR3nt: TGTGCCAGCAGCTTGGCGGCCATGAACACTGAAGCTTTCTTT

abundance: -
j_gene: TRBJ2-7
d_gene: TRBD1
v_gene: TRBV19
CDR3aa: CASRDRDRYEQYF
CDR3nt: TGTGCCAGCAGGGACAGGGATAGATACGAGCAGTACTTC

abundance: once
j_gene: TRBJ2-3
d_gene: -
v_gene: TRBV10-3
CDR3aa: CAISATEPTDTQYF
CDR3nt: TGTGCCATCAGTGCGACAGAACCTACAGATACGCAGTATTTT

abundance: -
j_gene: TRBJ2-3
d_gene: -
v_gene: TRBV19
CDR3aa: CASSIDPQDTQYF
CDR3nt: TGTGCCAGTAGTATAGATCCCCAAGATACGCAGTATTTT

abundance: once
j_gene: TRBJ2-7
d_gene: -
v_gene: TRBV7-6
CDR3aa: CASSPRGRSSYEQYF
CDR3nt: TGTGCCAGCAGCCCTAGGGGCAGAAGCTCCTACGAGCAGTACTTC

abundance: few
j_gene: TRBJ1-4
d_gene: -
v_gene: TRBV4-3
CDR3aa: CASSPNFPQRTNEKLFF
CDR3nt: TGCGCCAGCAGCCCGAATTTCCCACAGAGAACTAATGAAAAACTGTTTTTT

abundance: -
j_gene: TRBJ1-6
d_gene: -
v_gene: TRBV7-9
CDR3aa: CASSPGLALHF
CDR3nt: TGTGCCAGCAGCCCAGGACTGGCCCTCCACTTT

abundance: -
j_gene: TRBJ1-1
d_gene: -
v_gene: TRBV18
CDR3aa: CASREHTRGTEAFF
CDR3nt: TGTGCCAGCCGAGAGCACACACGGGGCACTGAAGCTTTCTTT

abundance: -
j_gene: TRBJ1-5
d_gene: -
v_gene: TRBV10-3
CDR3aa: CAISDPRGGQRDQPQHF
CDR3nt: TGTGCCATCAGCGACCCGAGGGGGGGGCAAAGAGATCAGCCCCAGCATTTT

abundance: -
j_gene: TRBJ2-1
d_gene: -
v_gene: TRBV4-2
CDR3aa: CASSQAQPSYNEQFF
CDR3nt: TGTGCCAGCAGCCAAGCACAGCCGTCCTACAATGAGCAGTTCTTC

abundance: -
j_gene: TRBJ2-5
d_gene: -
v_gene: TRBV5-1
CDR3aa: CASSLLSFQETQYF
CDR3nt: TGCGCCAGCAGCTTGTTGTCATTTCAAGAGACCCAGTACTTC

abundance: once
j_gene: TRBJ2-1
d_gene: TRBD1
v_gene: TRBV6-5
CDR3aa: CASSYSNRGPYNEQFF
CDR3nt: TGTGCCAGCAGTTACTCGAACAGGGGACCCTACAATGAGCAGTTCTTC